This TCR beta chain was found in a study of shared T cell receptors in the human thymus (dated by TCRdb to the early 2020s). Turning to the overall study: The study examined how the human thymus generates shared, self-reactive T-cell receptor alpha chains.

In the case of this clone: The antigen it recognizes is unknown. No much larger clone exists at a distance of one base, and base qualities are not known.

The germline V gene gives CDR1 as LGHNA and CDR2 as YSLEER. V has 1 base trimmed and J has 2 bases trimmed; junction bases matching no gene number 10. The CDR3 contains 17 residues, cysteine and phenylalanine counted. Only the CDR3 DNA stays, 51 bases, in frame from base 1. Library method: the immunoSEQ multiplex PCR assay. What TCRdb holds here is the immuneACCESS table cut down to in-frame rearrangements. Part of the clones is not present; checked against another copy, under half of the missing clones reflect an unresolved V gene, and the others are unexplained. The sample table lists roughly 550,000 clones, more than 75% of them with a count of one. About 0.013% of the sample lies in the top ten. A further study also used this sample, focusing on human thymus T cells. Per that second paper: In Finland, the donors were immunologically healthy infants who were having open corrective cardiac surgery for congenital heart defects. The thymus tissue came from surgical resects taken out during corrective cardiac surgery. Usage of V and J gene segments appeared to be biased in both the thymic and the peripheral blood repertoires. Highly overlapping thymic TCR repertoires among unrelated individuals were reported in the related research. The study characterized TCR alpha and beta repertoires from about 8 infant thymus samples and a few related peripheral blood samples. The cohort included several male and two female infants, with donor ages spanning 7 to 244 days. Thymocytes were mechanically released from the tissue and were stored as pellets of 10-30 million cells at -70 degrees C. A QIAsymphony instrument was used to extract genomic DNA from the frozen cell pellets. The immunoSEQ multiplex PCR assay was used to amplify the TCRB and TCRAD loci from a standardized amount of quality-controlled genomic DNA. The V(D)J region was spanned by amplicons of a length sufficient to cover the CDR3 and to identify V and J genes. The amplicons were sequenced on an Illumina platform via the commercial immunoSEQ service. Primer bias and sequencing errors were corrected as previously described, and TCRAD and TCRB were defined on the basis of the IMGT database. Analysis of the repertoires was done with immunoSEQ Analyzer 3.0 and VDJTools and included basic statistics, V/J segment usage, diversity estimates, rarefaction and pairwise overlap. Diversity was estimated with Chao1, ChaoE, Efron-Thisted, Shannon and inverse Simpson indices, and also on datasets down-sampled to the smallest sample. For repertoire overlap, CDR3 nucleotide sequence, V gene and J gene had to match strictly, and clustering was done by Jaccard-based multidimensional scaling. On average, thymus samples gave 750,000 to 950,000 unique TCRB clonotypes, whereas blood samples gave 80,000 to 85,000.

This TCR derives from a boy less than two years old with a congenital heart defect. Donor details come from another sample of the same person, matched by shared clones. Sequencing was carried out using thymocytes. The sequence links TRBV4-3 to TRBJ2-5; TRBD1 fits 7 bases in the junction. The CDR3 has the sequence CASSQVPQGQTQETQYF. The DNA sequence is as follows: TGCGCCAGCAGCCAAGTCCCTCAGGGACAGACACAAGAGACCCAGTACTTC.